This entry lists 7 T cell receptor beta chains sequenced from one sample in a study of cytomegalovirus exposure and HLA in healthy donors. It was with 60 Vbeta and 13 Jbeta primers that the PCR ran. TCRdb keeps only in-frame clones here, not all; method: immunoSEQ multiplex PCR. This listing includes tens of thousands of clones. Source material: PBMCs. The receptors originated from a middle-aged man in good health and CMV-seropositive.

This sequence joins TRBV29-1 and TRBJ1-1; the D gene is possibly TRBD1 (5 bases). The V gene's germline CDR1 is SQVTM and CDR2 ANQGSEA. V was cut by 7 bases and J by 5 bases, with 23 bases left in between. CDR3 size: 15 residues. The CDR3 DNA reads TGCAGCGCCCAAGGGGTAGGTTCTCTAGCGACTGAAGCTTTCTTT. This sequence encodes CSAQGVGSLATEAFF.

The chain couples TRBV28 to TRBJ2-3; D perhaps matches TRBD2 (6 bases). V was cut by 6 bases and J by 8 bases, with 15 bases left in between. Germline V CDR1 and CDR2: MDHEN, SYDVKM. This CDR3 contains 13 residues. The CDR3 spells CASREGPTSTQYF. The CDR3 DNA reads TGTGCCAGCAGGGAGGGGCCTACAAGTACGCAGTATTTT.

Comment on this clone: Other nucleotide sequences in the sample specify the same CDR3. The J gene is TRBJ1-1, the V gene TRBV5-5; tentative D call: TRBD1 (6 bases). Trimming shortened V by 2 bases and J by 4 bases, and 9 bases separated the two germline ends. The V gene's germline CDR1 is SGHKS and CDR2 YYEKEE (reference sequence). The CDR3 totals 13 residues. Here the CDR3 DNA reads TGTGCCAGCAGCTTCACAGGGACCACTGAAGCTTTCTTT. This translates into CASSFTGTTEAFF.

This chain connects TRBV5-4 to TRBJ1-2, with D tentatively TRBD1 (6 bases). The CDR3 is 11 residues long. Germline CDR1 reads SGHNT; CDR2 reads YYREEE (reference sequence). V lost 2 bases and J lost 11, with 10 bases in between. CDR3 residues: CASSLQGMYTF. The CDR3 coding sequence is TGTGCCAGCAGCTTACAGGGAATGTACACCTTC.

This chain joins TRBV7-2 and TRBJ1-1, with D uncertain. Germline-derived CDR1 and CDR2 are SGHTA and FQGNSA. This CDR3 region has 16 residues. The V and J ends lost 5 bases and 1 base respectively, with 17 bases between them. The CDR3 DNA follows: TGTGCCAGCAGCCCTCCTTTGGGAGTAGGGAACACTGAAGCTTTCTTT. It specifies CASSPPLGVGNTEAFF.

V gene TRBV18 combines with J gene TRBJ1-2, with unresolved D. Germline V CDR1 and CDR2: KGHSH, LQKENI. Deletions cut 6 bases from V and 2 bases from J, with 10 bases between. CDR3 length: 13 amino acids. As DNA, the CDR3 is TGTGCCAGCTCTCCTTTATCGAACTATGGCTACACCTTC. Its translation: CASSPLSNYGYTF. The whole variable domain, remainder taken from reference TRBV18 and TRBJ1-2, is NAGVMQNPRHLVRRRGQEARLRCSPMKGHSHVYWYRQLPEEGLKFMVYLQKENIIDESGMPKERFSAEFPKEGPSILRIQQVVRGDSAAYFCASSPLSNYGYTFGSGTRLTVV.

A word on this clone: This CDR3 is also generated by other DNA sequences in the sample. The chain couples TRBV7-2 to TRBJ1-1, with a weak D call TRBD1 (6 bases). CDR3 size: 14 residues. V was pared by 0 bases and J by 3 bases, with 8 bases between. The V gene's germline CDR1 is SGHTA and CDR2 FQGNSA. CDR3 sequence: CASSLAPGDTEAFF. Written as DNA, the CDR3 is TGTGCCAGCAGCTTAGCGCCAGGGGACACTGAAGCTTTCTTT.